This TCR beta chain was retrieved from a study of blood T cell repertoires in COVID-19. Overall study context: Some COVID-19 samples were acute and others convalescent; all came from the United States, Italy and Spain. PBMCs, B-cell-depleted T cells, or T cells were the source of the cDNA or gDNA that made up the material.

Source study methods: From reference gene primer amplification, estimates of nucleated cell counts were derived. Generated by immunoSEQ multiplex PCR, the TCRdb table keeps only in-frame clones and is missing some. The V and J calls and clone size were taken over from that table, and D and trimming were inferred from the DNA. The sample has 25,000 to 35,000 clones, 75% to 90% seen once. Germline V CDR1 and CDR2: WNHNN, SYGVQD (reference sequence). The V gene end was trimmed by 11 bases and the J gene end by 6 bases; junction bases not matched to a gene: 15. This CDR3 is 14 amino acids long. The clonotype originates from a human donor with acute or convalescent COVID-19. The donor label of this sample is uncertain. V and J are TRBV10-1 and TRBJ2-7, with 8 bases identical to TRBD1. Material: peripheral blood. Here the CDR3 DNA reads TGCGCCCCCCACCCCGGGACAGGTTTGGGCGAGCAGTACGTC. It yields the protein CAPHPGTGLGEQYV.